This T cell receptor (beta chain) was retrieved from a study of blood T cell repertoires in COVID-19. The CDR3 totals 15 residues. Germline CDR1 and CDR2: LNHDA and SQIVND (reference sequence). J gave up 11 bases and V 5 bases, and 11 bases lay outside the gene matches. In the authors' methods: Estimation of nucleated cell counts was performed using reference gene primer amplification. Only in-frame clones appear in the TCRdb table, and some are missing; sequencing was by immunoSEQ multiplex PCR. V and J calls and clone size are copied from that table; D and trimming were computed from the DNA. The table has more than 80,000 clones, around nine tenths seen once; the top ten hold about 17%.

The sequence came from a woman aged 55-69 years with COVID-19, enrolled during active disease. The sample was peripheral blood. This rearrangement joins TRBV19 to TRBJ1-6, with 8 bases matching TRBD1. The CDR3 loop is CASSGSTGGRAPLHF. For the CDR3, the DNA is TGTGCCAGTAGTGGTTCTACAGGGGGTCGGGCACCCCTCCACTTT.